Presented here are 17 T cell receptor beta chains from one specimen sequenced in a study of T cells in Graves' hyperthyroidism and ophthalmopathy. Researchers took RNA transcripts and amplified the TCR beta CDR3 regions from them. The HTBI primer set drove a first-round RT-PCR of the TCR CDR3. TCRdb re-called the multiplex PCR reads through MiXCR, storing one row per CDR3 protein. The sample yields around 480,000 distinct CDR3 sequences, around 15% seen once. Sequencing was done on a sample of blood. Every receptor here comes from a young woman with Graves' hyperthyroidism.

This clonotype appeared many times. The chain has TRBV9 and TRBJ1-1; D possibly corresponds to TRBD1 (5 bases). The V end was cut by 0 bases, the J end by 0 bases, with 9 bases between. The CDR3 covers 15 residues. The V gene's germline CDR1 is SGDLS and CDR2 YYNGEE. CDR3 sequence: CASSVEMDMNTEAFF. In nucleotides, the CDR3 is TGTGCCAGCAGCGTAGAAATGGACATGAACACTGAAGCTTTCTTT.

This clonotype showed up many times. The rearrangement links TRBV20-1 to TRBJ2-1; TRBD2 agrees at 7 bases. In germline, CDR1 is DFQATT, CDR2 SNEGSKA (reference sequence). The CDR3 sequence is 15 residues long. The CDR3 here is CRPRTGGRIYNEQFF. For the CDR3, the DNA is TGCAGGCCCCGGACTGGCGGGAGAATCTACAATGAGCAGTTCTTC.

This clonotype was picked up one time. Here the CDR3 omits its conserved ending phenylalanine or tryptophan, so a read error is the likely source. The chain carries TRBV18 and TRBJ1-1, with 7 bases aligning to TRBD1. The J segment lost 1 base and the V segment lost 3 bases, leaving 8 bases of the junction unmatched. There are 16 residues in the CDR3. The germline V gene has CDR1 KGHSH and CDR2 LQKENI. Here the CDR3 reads CASSPVLGQKNTEAFL. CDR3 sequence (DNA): TGTGCCAGCTCACCTGTTTTGGGACAGAAGAACACTGAAGCTTTCCTT.

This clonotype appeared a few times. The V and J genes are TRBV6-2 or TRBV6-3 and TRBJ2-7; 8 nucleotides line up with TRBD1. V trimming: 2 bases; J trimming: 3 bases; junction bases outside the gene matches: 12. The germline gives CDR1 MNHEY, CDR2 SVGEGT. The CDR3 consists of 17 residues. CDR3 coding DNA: TGTGCCAGCAGTTACCCCGACAGGGGCCCCATTTTCTACGAGCAGTACTTC. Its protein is CASSYPDRGPIFYEQYF.

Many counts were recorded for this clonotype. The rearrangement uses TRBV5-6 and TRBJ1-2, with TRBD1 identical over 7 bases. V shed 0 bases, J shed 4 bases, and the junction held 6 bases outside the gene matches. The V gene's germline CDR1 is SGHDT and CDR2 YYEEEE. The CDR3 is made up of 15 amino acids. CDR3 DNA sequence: TGTGCCAGCAGCTTGGATCCGACAGGGACCTATGGCTACACCTTC. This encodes CASSLDPTGTYGYTF.

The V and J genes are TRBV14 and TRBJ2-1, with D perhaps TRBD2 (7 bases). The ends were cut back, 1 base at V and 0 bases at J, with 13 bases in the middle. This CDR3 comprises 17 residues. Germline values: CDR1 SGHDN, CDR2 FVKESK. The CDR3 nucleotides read TGTGCCAGCAGCCAAGCGGGGAGGGGGAGCTCCTACAATGAGCAGTTCTTC. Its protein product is CASSQAGRGSSYNEQFF. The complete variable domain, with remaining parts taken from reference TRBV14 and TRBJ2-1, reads EAGVTQFPSHSVIEKGQTVTLRCDPISGHDNLYWYRRVMGKEIKFLLHFVKESKQDESGMPNNRFLAERTGGTYSTLKVQPAELEDSGVYFCASSQAGRGSSYNEQFFGPGTRLTVL.

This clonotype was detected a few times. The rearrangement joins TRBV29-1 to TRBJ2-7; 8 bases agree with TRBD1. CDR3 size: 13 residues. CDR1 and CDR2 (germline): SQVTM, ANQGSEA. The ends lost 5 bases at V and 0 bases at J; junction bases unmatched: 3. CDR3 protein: CSVPGQVSYEQYF. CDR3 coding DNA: TGCAGCGTTCCGGGACAGGTCTCCTACGAGCAGTACTTC.

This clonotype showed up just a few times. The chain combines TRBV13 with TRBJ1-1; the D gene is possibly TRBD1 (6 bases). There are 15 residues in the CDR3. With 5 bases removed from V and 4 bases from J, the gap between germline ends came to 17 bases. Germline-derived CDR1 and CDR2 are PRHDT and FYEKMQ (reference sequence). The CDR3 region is CASSATEGGSTEAFF. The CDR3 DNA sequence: TGTGCCAGCAGCGCCACCGAGGGGGGGTCCACTGAAGCTTTCTTT. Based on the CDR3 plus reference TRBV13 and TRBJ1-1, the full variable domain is AAGVIQSPRHLIKEKRETATLKCYPIPRHDTVYWYQQGPGQDPQFLISFYEKMQSDKGSIPDRFSAQQFSDYHSELNMSSLELGDSALYFCASSATEGGSTEAFFGQGTRLTVV.

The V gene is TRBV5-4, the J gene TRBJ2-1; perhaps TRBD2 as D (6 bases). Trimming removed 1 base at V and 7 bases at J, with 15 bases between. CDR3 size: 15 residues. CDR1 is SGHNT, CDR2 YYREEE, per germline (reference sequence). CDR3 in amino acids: CASSLSVGSRNEQFF. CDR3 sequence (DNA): TGTGCCAGCAGCTTGTCAGTCGGGAGTAGGAATGAGCAGTTCTTC.

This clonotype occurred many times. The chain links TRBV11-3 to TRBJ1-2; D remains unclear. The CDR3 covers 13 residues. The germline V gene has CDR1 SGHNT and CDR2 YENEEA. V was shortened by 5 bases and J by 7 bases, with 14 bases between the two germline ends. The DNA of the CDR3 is TGTGCCAGCAGCACGCGGAGCCAGAGTGGCTACACCTTC. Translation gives CASSTRSQSGYTF. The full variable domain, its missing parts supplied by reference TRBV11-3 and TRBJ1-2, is EAGVVQSPRYKIIEKKQPVAFWCNPISGHNTLYWYLQNLGQGPELLIRYENEEAVDDSQLPKDRFSAERLKGVDSTLKIQPAELGDSAVYLCASSTRSQSGYTFGSGTRLTVV.

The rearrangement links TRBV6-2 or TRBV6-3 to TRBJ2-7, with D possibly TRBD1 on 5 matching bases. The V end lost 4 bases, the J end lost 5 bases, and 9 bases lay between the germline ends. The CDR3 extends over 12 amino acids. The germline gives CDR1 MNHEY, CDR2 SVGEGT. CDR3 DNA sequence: TGTGCCAGCAGTTGGGGCAGGCACGAGCAGTACGTC. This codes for CASSWGRHEQYV.

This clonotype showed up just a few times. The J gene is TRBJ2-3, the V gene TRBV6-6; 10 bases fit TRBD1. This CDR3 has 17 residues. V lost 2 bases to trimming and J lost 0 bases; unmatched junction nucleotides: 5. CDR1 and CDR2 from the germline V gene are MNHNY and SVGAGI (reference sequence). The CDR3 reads CASSYAGQGGSTDTQYF. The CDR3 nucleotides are TGTGCCAGCAGTTACGCCGGACAGGGGGGGAGCACAGATACGCAGTATTTT.

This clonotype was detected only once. The CDR3 DNA follows: TGTGCCAGCAGTCTCGAACGGACGGCCACACACGAGCAGTACTTC. As protein: CASSLERTATHEQYF. The V and J genes are TRBV6-5 and TRBJ2-7, with D uncertain. V lost 5 bases, J lost 5 bases, and 19 bases lay in between. Germline V gene data show CDR1 as MNHEY and CDR2 as SVGAGI. CDR3 length equals 15 residues.

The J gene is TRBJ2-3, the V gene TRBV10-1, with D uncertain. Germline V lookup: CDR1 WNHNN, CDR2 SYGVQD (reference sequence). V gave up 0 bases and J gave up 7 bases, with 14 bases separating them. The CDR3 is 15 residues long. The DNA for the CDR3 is TGCGCCAGCAGTGAGTCGATAGAGGTTTTAAATACGCAGTATTTT. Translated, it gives CASSESIEVLNTQYF.

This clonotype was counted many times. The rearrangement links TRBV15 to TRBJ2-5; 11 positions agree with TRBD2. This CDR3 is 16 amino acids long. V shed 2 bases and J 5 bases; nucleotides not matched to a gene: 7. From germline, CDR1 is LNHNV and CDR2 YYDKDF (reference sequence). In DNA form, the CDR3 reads TGTGCCACCAGCAGACCGACTAGCGGGAATGTGGAGACCCAGTACTTC. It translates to CATSRPTSGNVETQYF.

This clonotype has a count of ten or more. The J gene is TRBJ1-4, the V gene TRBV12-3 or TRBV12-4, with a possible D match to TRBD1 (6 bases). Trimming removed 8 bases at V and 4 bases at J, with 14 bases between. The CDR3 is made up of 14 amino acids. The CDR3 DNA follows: TGTGCCAGCGACCAGGGGCGCGATAATGAAAAACTGTTTTTT. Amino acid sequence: CASDQGRDNEKLFF.

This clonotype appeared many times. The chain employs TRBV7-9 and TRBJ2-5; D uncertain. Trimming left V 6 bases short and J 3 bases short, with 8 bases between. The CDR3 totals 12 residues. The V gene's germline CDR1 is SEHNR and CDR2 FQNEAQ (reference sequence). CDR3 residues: CASSRSEETQYF. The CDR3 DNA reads TGTGCCAGCAGTCGGTCCGAAGAGACCCAGTACTTC.